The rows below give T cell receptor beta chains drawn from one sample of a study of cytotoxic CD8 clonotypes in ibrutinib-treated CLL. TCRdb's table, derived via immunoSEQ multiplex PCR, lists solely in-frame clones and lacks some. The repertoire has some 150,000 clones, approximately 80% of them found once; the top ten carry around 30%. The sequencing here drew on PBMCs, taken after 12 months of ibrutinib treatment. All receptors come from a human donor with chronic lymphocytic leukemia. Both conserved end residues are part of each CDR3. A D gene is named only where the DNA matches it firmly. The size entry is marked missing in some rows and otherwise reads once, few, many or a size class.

CDR3: CASSYSSGGETQYF
size: NA
V: TRBV6-5
J: TRBJ2-5
D: TRBD2

CDR3: CASSLAAGGGYEQYF
size: NA
V: TRBV7-9
J: TRBJ2-7
D: TRBD2

CDR3: CASSIVAGVAETQYF
size: NA
V: TRBV19
J: TRBJ2-5
D: NA

CDR3: CASTSVGGKELGYTF
size: NA
V: TRBV19
J: TRBJ1-2
D: NA

CDR3: CASSFTGTSGYEQYF
size: NA
V: TRBV11-2
J: TRBJ2-7
D: TRBD2

CDR3: CSVDDGGMNTGELFF
size: NA
V: TRBV29-1
J: TRBJ2-2
D: TRBD2

CDR3: CASSLSGTEFEKLFF
size: NA
V: TRBV28
J: TRBJ1-4
D: TRBD1

CDR3: CASSQDPGTGQETQYF
size: NA
V: TRBV4-1
J: TRBJ2-5
D: TRBD1

CDR3: CASSQVGGQEYEQYF
size: few
V: TRBV14
J: TRBJ2-7
D: TRBD1

CDR3: CASSQSLANSGNTIYF
size: NA
V: TRBV4-1
J: TRBJ1-3
D: NA

CDR3: CASSGGVSEAFF
size: NA
V: TRBV2
J: TRBJ1-1
D: NA

CDR3: CASSLGVVETQYF
size: once
V: TRBV11-2
J: TRBJ2-5
D: NA

CDR3: CASSSTTGQGNEQYF
size: NA
V: TRBV6-5
J: TRBJ2-7
D: TRBD1

CDR3: CASSGSGYEQYF
size: NA
V: TRBV7-9
J: TRBJ2-7
D: NA

CDR3: CASSRVGVGRTDTQYF
size: once
V: TRBV14
J: TRBJ2-3
D: NA

CDR3: CASSPPGGGTTDTQYF
size: once
V: TRBV19
J: TRBJ2-3
D: NA

CDR3: CASSRTSGGPDEQFF
size: NA
V: TRBV4-2
J: TRBJ2-1
D: TRBD2

CDR3: CASSYRDSRNTIYF
size: NA
V: TRBV6-5
J: TRBJ1-3
D: TRBD1

CDR3: CASSPGLAGGDTQYF
size: NA
V: TRBV10-2
J: TRBJ2-3
D: TRBD2

CDR3: CASEGGGGNQPQHF
size: NA
V: TRBV2
J: TRBJ1-5
D: NA

CDR3: CASSPASGRSGANVLTF
size: NA
V: TRBV7-8
J: TRBJ2-6
D: TRBD2

CDR3: CASSEGGWQGYEQYF
size: NA
V: TRBV28
J: TRBJ2-7
D: NA

CDR3: CASSADTTEAFF
size: NA
V: TRBV19
J: TRBJ1-1
D: NA

CDR3: CASSPQDVSFYEQYF
size: NA
V: TRBV4-1
J: TRBJ2-7
D: NA

CDR3: CASSPNSGNTIYF
size: NA
V: TRBV14
J: TRBJ1-3
D: NA

CDR3: CASSSLQGLPFNEQYF
size: NA
V: TRBV9
J: TRBJ2-7
D: NA

CDR3: CASSLNLLSSYNSPLHF
size: few
V: TRBV27
J: TRBJ1-6
D: NA

CDR3: CASSLGQPTDTQYF
size: few
V: TRBV7-9
J: TRBJ2-3
D: NA

CDR3: CASSETRVGEQYF
size: NA
V: TRBV6-1
J: TRBJ2-7
D: NA

CDR3: CASSPDGEGGAKNIQYF
size: NA
V: TRBV28
J: TRBJ2-4
D: NA

CDR3: CASRLGLWSYEQYF
size: NA
V: TRBV27
J: TRBJ2-7
D: NA

CDR3: CASSYRGTEQFF
size: NA
V: TRBV6-5
J: TRBJ2-1
D: NA

CDR3: CASSTTVNYGYTF
size: NA
V: TRBV2
J: TRBJ1-2
D: NA

CDR3: CASVDTDYSYEQYF
size: NA
V: TRBV12-5
J: TRBJ2-7
D: NA

CDR3: CASSPRTATNEKLFF
size: few
V: TRBV14
J: TRBJ1-4
D: NA

CDR3: CASSQEEAFGTQYF
size: NA
V: TRBV4-2
J: TRBJ2-3
D: NA

CDR3: CASRPRGPEEQYF
size: NA
V: TRBV2
J: TRBJ2-7
D: NA

CDR3: CASIQTLAGERPYEQYF
size: once
V: TRBV5-6
J: TRBJ2-7
D: TRBD2

CDR3: CASSFEAGQPTDTQYF
size: once
V: TRBV27
J: TRBJ2-3
D: NA

CDR3: CASSLAGTANILGREKLFF
size: once
V: TRBV5-6
J: TRBJ1-4
D: NA

CDR3: CASSSIRDHEQYF
size: once
V: TRBV5-6
J: TRBJ2-7
D: NA

CDR3: CASNQRGLDTEAFF
size: NA
V: TRBV5-5
J: TRBJ1-1
D: TRBD1